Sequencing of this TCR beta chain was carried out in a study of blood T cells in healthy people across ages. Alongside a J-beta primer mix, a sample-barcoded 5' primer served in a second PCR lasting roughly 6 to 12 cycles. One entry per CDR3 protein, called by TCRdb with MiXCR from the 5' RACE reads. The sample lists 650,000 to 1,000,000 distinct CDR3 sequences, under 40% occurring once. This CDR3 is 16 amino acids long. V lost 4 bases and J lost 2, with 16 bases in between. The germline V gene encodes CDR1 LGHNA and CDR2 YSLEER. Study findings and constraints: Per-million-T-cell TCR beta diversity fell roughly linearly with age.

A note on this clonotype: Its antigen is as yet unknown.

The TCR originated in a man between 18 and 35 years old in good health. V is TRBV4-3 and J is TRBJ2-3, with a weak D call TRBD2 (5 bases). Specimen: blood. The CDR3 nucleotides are TGCGCCAGCAGCCCTGGAGGCTATTCTCACACAGATACGCAGTATTTT. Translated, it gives CASSPGGYSHTDTQYF.